This paragraph covers one T cell receptor beta chain sequence. The data stem from a study of blood T cell repertoires in COVID-19. Profiling relied on immunoSEQ multiplex PCR, and the TCRdb table lists in-frame clones only, not all of them. The table lists fewer than 250,000 clones, approximately 81% of them singletons. Germline V gene data show CDR1 as MDHEN and CDR2 as SYDVKM. V lost 5 bases and J 0 bases, leaving 14 bases between the germline ends. The CDR3 loop spans 16 amino acids. The clonotype originates from a woman of 80 years or more with COVID-19, enrolled during active disease. Material for sequencing was peripheral blood. This chain uses TRBV28 with TRBJ1-3; no firm D call. This CDR3 is CASSKLPSNSGNTIYF. The CDR3 coding sequence is TGTGCCAGCAGTAAACTCCCGAGCAACTCTGGAAACACCATATATTTT.